This TCR beta chain comes out of a study of T-cell reconstitution after alpha-beta-depleted transplantation in children. Unique molecular identifiers were used to barcode this TCRbeta library. Using its own MiXCR run on the PCR reads, TCRdb lists one record per CDR3 protein. The sample contains 480,000 or so distinct CDR3 sequences, roughly 10% of which appear only once. V lost 7 bases to trimming and J lost 5 bases; unmatched junction nucleotides: 21. This CDR3 is 19 amino acids long. Per the germline V gene, CDR1 is SGHAT and CDR2 is FQNNGV. Study-wide results and caveats: In some patients, recipient T cells and intrathymic progenitors surviving conditioning explained high day-60 diversity. Alpha-beta T cells present about two months after transplant were reported to originate from several hundred expanded graft clones. Newly generated T cells supplied most T-cell counts and diversity one year post-transplant.

This clonotype has at least ten counts. Antigen: not known. The specimen comprised PBMCs, sampled before TCRalphabeta/CD19-depleted stem cell transplant. This chain joins TRBV11-2 and TRBJ2-2, with TRBD2 matching 8 bases. The source is a child aged 2-15 years with inherited bone marrow failure, due to receive a stem cell transplant. Written as DNA, the CDR3 is TGTGCCAGCAACCACGGACAGTATAGAGCGGGAGTGGGAACCGGGGAGCTGTTTTTT. Translating it yields CASNHGQYRAGVGTGELFF.